This TCR beta chain was sequenced in a study of OX40 agonist ivuxolimab in advanced cancers. Study-level background: It was permissible to have had prior anti-PD-1, anti-PD-L1 or anti-CTLA-4 therapy, and around 41% had some. Findings and limits, study-wide: The CD4+ and CD8+ T cells in the blood had expanded clonally by week 6 at 0.1 to 3.0 mg/kg. Averaging showed that CD8+ T cells had more expanded clones than CD4+ did.

Only in-frame clones appear in the TCRdb table, and some are missing; sequencing was by immunoSEQ multiplex PCR. The data contain roughly 77,000 clones, about 90% of them singletons. About this clone: Its antigen remains unidentified.

Germline V CDR1 and CDR2: GTSNPN, SVGIG (reference sequence). This CDR3 is 12 amino acids long. The V gene lost 2 bases and the J gene lost 8 bases, with 9 bases spanning the gap. This TCR came from an adult with an advanced solid tumor such as melanoma, head and neck, liver or kidney cancer. The chain recombines TRBV30 with TRBJ1-4; D remains unclear. The specimen comprised CD4+ or CD8+ T cells sorted from blood, sampled in a trial of the OX40 agonist ivuxolimab. CDR3 coding DNA: TGTGCCTGGAGTTCTATTAGCGAAAAACTGTTTTTT. This encodes CAWSSISEKLFF.